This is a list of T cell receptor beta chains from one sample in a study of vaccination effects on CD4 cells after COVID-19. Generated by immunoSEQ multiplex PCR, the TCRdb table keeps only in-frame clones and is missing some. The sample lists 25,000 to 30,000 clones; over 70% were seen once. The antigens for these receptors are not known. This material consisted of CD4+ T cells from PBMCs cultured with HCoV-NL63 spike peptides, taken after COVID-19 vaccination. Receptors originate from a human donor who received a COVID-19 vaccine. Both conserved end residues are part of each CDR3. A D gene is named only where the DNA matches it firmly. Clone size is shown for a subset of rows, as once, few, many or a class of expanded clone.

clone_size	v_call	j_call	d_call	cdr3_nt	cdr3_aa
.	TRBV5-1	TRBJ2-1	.	TGCGCCAGCAGCTTGGGGAGTCCCACCTACAATGAGCAGTTCTTC	CASSLGSPTYNEQFF
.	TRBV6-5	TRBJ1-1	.	TGTGCCAGCAGTTCCAGACAGCGTAACACTGAAGCTTTCTTT	CASSSRQRNTEAFF
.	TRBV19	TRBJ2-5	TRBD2	TGTGCCAGTAGTGCCCTAGGACTAGCGGCGGAAGAGACCCAGTACTTC	CASSALGLAAEETQYF
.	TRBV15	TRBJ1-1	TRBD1	TGTGCCACCAGCAGAGATCGGGGACAGGGTAGGGCTGAAGCTTTCTTT	CATSRDRGQGRAEAFF
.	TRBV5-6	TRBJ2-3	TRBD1	TGTGCCAGCAGTTTCGCAGGGGGCGGTAGCACAGATACGCAGTATTTT	CASSFAGGGSTDTQYF
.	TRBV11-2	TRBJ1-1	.	TGTGCCAGCAGCAGGGGGTTGAACACTGAAGCTTTCTTT	CASSRGLNTEAFF
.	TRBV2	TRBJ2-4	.	TGTGCCAGCAGTGATGACGGGAAGAGCATTCAGTACTTC	CASSDDGKSIQYF
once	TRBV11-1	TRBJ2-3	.	TGTGCCAGCAGCTTAGCGGGAGATCGATCGGATACGCAGTATTTT	CASSLAGDRSDTQYF
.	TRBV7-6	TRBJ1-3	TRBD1	TGTGCCAGCAGCCCCTACGACAGGGGGCCTGGAAACACCATATATTTT	CASSPYDRGPGNTIYF
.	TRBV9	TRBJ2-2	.	TGTGCCAGCAGCGTAGGGGGACTGAACACCGGGGAGCTGTTTTTT	CASSVGGLNTGELFF
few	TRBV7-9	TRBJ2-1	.	TGTGCCAGCAGCCCGGGCCAGGGCGGGGTCAATGAGCAGTTCTTC	CASSPGQGGVNEQFF
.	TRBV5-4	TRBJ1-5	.	TGTGCCAGCAGCCCGGACAACGGGAATCAGCCCCAGCATTTT	CASSPDNGNQPQHF
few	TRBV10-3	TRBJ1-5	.	TGTGCCATCAGTGTTGGAGGGGCTAGCAATCAGCCCCAGCATTTT	CAISVGGASNQPQHF
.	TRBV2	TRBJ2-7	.	TGTGCCAGCACTCTGGACTTCTCCTACGAGCAGTACTTC	CASTLDFSYEQYF
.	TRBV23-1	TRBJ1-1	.	TGCGCCAGCTCCCAAACAGTCAAGATCGAGTGCGCACGGAACACTGAAGCTTTCTTT	CASSQTVKIECARNTEAFF
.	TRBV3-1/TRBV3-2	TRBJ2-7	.	TGTGCCAGCAGCCAAGCGCACAGGGACGAGCAGTACTTC	CASSQAHRDEQYF
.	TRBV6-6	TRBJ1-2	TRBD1	TGTGCCAGCAGTACTCGGGACAGGGGCTACACCTTC	CASSTRDRGYTF
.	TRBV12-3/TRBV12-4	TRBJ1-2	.	TGTGCCAGCAGCTGGGGTGATGGCTACACCTTC	CASSWGDGYTF
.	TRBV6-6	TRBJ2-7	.	TGTGCCAGCAGCGAGGGTTTCTACGAGCAGTACTTC	CASSEGFYEQYF
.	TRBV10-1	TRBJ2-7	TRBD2	TGCGCCAGCAGTGAAGGGACTAGCGGCTACGAGCAGTACTTC	CASSEGTSGYEQYF
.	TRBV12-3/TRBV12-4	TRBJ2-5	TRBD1	TGTGCCAGCAGTCCGGGACAGAAAGAGACCCAGTACTTC	CASSPGQKETQYF
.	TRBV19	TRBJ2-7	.	TGTGCCAGTAGTAGCGACGGGACCGCCTCCTACGAGCAGTACTTC	CASSSDGTASYEQYF
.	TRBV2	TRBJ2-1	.	TGTGCCAGCAGACCCGGGAGAGGTAATGAGCAGTTCTTC	CASRPGRGNEQFF
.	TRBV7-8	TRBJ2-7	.	TGTGCCAGCAGCTTAGAGGCAGCCACCTACGAGCAGTACTTC	CASSLEAATYEQYF
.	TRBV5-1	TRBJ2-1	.	TGCGCCAGCAGCTTTAGCCTCGGGGGGCTCTCCTACAATGAGCAGTTCTTC	CASSFSLGGLSYNEQFF
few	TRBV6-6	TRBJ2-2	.	TGTGCCAGCAGTCCATCCCGGGCCGGGGAGCTGTTTTTT	CASSPSRAGELFF
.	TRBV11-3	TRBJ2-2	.	TGTGCCAGCAGCCCCCACCAGGGTTTGAACACCGGGGAGCTGTTTTTT	CASSPHQGLNTGELFF
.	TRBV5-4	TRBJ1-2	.	TGTGCCAGCAGCCCGGACGCAAACTATGGCTACACCTTC	CASSPDANYGYTF
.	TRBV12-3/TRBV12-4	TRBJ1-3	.	TGTGCCAGCAGATTAAGTGGAAACACCATATATTTT	CASRLSGNTIYF
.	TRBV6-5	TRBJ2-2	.	TGTGCCAGCAGTTACATGGGCACCGGGGAGCTGTTTTTT	CASSYMGTGELFF